Only a few counts were recorded for the clone carrying this T cell receptor beta chain. The antigen remains undetermined. CDR3 length equals 13 residues. CDR1 DFQATT and CDR2 SNEGSKA come from the germline V gene (reference sequence). V was pared by 6 bases and J by 6 bases, with 15 bases between. The data belong to a study of T-cell reconstitution after alpha-beta-depleted transplantation in children. Unique molecular identifiers were built into the TCRbeta library. TCRdb fed the PCR reads into MiXCR, producing one record per CDR3 protein. The sample records approximately 270,000 distinct CDR3 sequences, roughly a quarter being singletons. Study-wide results and limits: The origin of alpha-beta T cells about two months after transplant was reportedly several hundred expanded graft clones. The origin of high day-60 TCRbeta diversity in some patients lay in surviving recipient T cells and thymic progenitors. Once a year had passed after transplant, T-cell counts and diversity came mostly from newly produced T cells.

The chain carries TRBV20-1 and TRBJ2-1; weak D call: TRBD1 (5 bases). This TCR was sampled from a female patient aged 2-15 years who had a stem cell transplant for congenital amegakaryocytic thrombocytopenia, so the T cells may come from the graft donor. The sample was PBMCs, mostly from graft donor cells, taken 360 days after TCRalphabeta/CD19-depleted stem cell transplant. In nucleotides, the CDR3 is TGCAGTGCCGGCCTACAGGCAGGCAATGAGCAGTTCTTC. This translates into CSAGLQAGNEQFF.